One sample yielded the 32 T cell receptor beta chains listed below, sequenced in a study of identical twins. MiXCR was run by TCRdb on the 5' RACE reads, yielding one entry per CDR3 protein. This repertoire shows some 320,000 distinct CDR3 sequences, approximately 13% found once; its top ten account for just over 7%. These sequences were also reported in another study, on yellow fever vaccine responses in identical twins.

Sequences were obtained from CD8+ T cells sorted from blood. The receptors stem from a woman aged 18-29 years in good health.

The V and J genes are TRBV3-1 and TRBJ2-7; D gene unclear. With 0 bases removed from V and 6 bases from J, the gap between germline ends came to 15 bases. This CDR3 has 15 residues. Germline values: CDR1 LGHDT, CDR2 YNNKEL (reference sequence). The CDR3, as DNA: TGTGCCAGCAGCCAAGATCGGCAAGGAGTGGGCGAGCAGTACTTC. Its translation is CASSQDRQGVGEQYF.

This clonotype was counted only a few times. In DNA form, the CDR3 reads TGTGCCAGCAGCGCAGGGGTGTCTAGCACAGATACGCAGTATTTT. Translated, it gives CASSAGVSSTDTQYF. This chain links TRBV6-4 with TRBJ2-3, with D perhaps TRBD1 (6 bases). The CDR3 is made up of 15 amino acids. V dropped 6 bases and J dropped 0 bases, with 13 bases sitting between them. Germline-derived CDR1 and CDR2 are MRHNA and SNTAGT.

This clonotype was counted only a few times. This chain connects TRBV7-6 to TRBJ2-5; 14 bases fit TRBD2. Germline trimming cut 5 bases from V and 3 bases from J; bases unmatched to any gene: 8. CDR1 is SGHVS, CDR2 FNYEAQ, per germline. There are 17 residues in the CDR3. CDR3 in amino acids: CASSLYLGLAGEETQYF. The CDR3 bases are TGTGCCAGCAGCCTGTATTTGGGACTAGCGGGAGAAGAGACCCAGTACTTC.

This clonotype has only a few counts. The V gene is TRBV28, the J gene TRBJ2-7, with 8 bases lining up with TRBD1. Germline V gene data show CDR1 as MDHEN and CDR2 as SYDVKM. The CDR3 has 13 residues. The V segment lost 5 bases and the J segment 3 bases; nucleotides outside the gene matches: 3. CDR3 sequence reads: CASSTGQDYEQYV. The CDR3 bases are TGTGCCAGCAGTACGGGACAGGACTACGAGCAGTACGTC.

This clonotype was picked up many times. The CDR3 DNA sequence: TGTGCCAGCAGTTTCCCCCGGACTACTAGCTCCTACAATGAGCAGTTCTTC. It is translated as CASSFPRTTSSYNEQFF. The rearrangement uses TRBV12-3 or TRBV12-4 and TRBJ2-1; TRBD2 might be the D (6 bases). V gave up 3 bases and J gave up 0 bases, with 15 bases separating them. The CDR3 has 17 residues.

This clonotype has ten or more counts. The rearrangement links TRBV7-8 to TRBJ2-1; 8 nucleotides align to TRBD2. The V gene end was trimmed by 3 bases and the J gene end by 5 bases; junction bases not matched to a gene: 9. Germline values: CDR1 SGHVS, CDR2 FQNEAQ. The CDR3 is 16 amino acids. The CDR3, as DNA: TGTGCCAGCAGCTTTAGGCTAGCGGGCCTAAACAATGAGCAGTTCTTC. This codes for CASSFRLAGLNNEQFF.

This clonotype was recorded a few times. This rearrangement joins TRBV15 to TRBJ2-5, with 9 bases fitting TRBD2. Germline lookup yields CDR1 LNHNV and CDR2 YYDKDF (reference sequence). The CDR3 loop spans 15 amino acids. With 0 bases clipped from V and 5 bases from J, the junction kept 4 bases outside the gene matches. As DNA, the CDR3 is TGTGCCACCAGCAGAGAATCTAGCGGGGTGGAGACCCAGTACTTC. It yields the protein CATSRESSGVETQYF.

V usage is TRBV5-6 and J usage is TRBJ1-2; D remains unclear. This CDR3 has 14 amino acids. Trimming took 4 bases from V and 2 from J, leaving 12 bases between them. Germline assignment: CDR1 SGHDT and CDR2 YYEEEE. CDR3 residues: CASSPGGGNYGYTF. The CDR3 bases are TGTGCCAGCAGCCCGGGTGGAGGGAACTATGGCTACACCTTC.

This clonotype was picked up a small number of times. V and J are TRBV12-3 or TRBV12-4 and TRBJ2-1; 7 nucleotides align to TRBD2. Losses at the gene ends were 8 bases for V and 4 bases for J; bases not matched to a gene: 8. The CDR3 runs 14 residues. The DNA for the CDR3 is TGTGCCAGCGGGCGCGGGAGCCATTACAATGAGCAGTTCTTC. This gives the protein CASGRGSHYNEQFF.

This clonotype was found a few times. V gene TRBV9 combines with J gene TRBJ2-1; D call uncertain. V gave up 3 bases and J gave up 4 bases, with 11 bases separating them. CDR3 length: 14 residues. The V gene's germline CDR1 is SGDLS and CDR2 YYNGEE. This CDR3 reads CASSGPDIYNEQFF. The DNA of the CDR3 is TGTGCCAGCAGCGGACCTGACATTTACAATGAGCAGTTCTTC.

There are a few counts of this clonotype. The rearrangement links TRBV29-1 to TRBJ2-2; unclear D gene. The CDR3 spans 13 residues. The V and J ends lost 7 bases and 1 base respectively, with 10 bases between them. The germline CDR1 and CDR2 sequences are SQVTM and ANQGSEA. The CDR3 reads CSAPGQNTGELFF. CDR3 DNA: TGCAGCGCTCCCGGGCAGAACACCGGGGAGCTGTTTTTT.

This clonotype has just a few counts. The V call is TRBV27, the J call TRBJ2-1, with a weak D call TRBD2 (5 bases). The CDR3 contains 12 residues. Germline lookup yields CDR1 MNHEY and CDR2 SMNVEV (reference sequence). Trimming removed 8 bases at V and 3 bases at J, with 8 bases between. The CDR3 region has the DNA TGTGCCAGCGGACTTTACTACAATGAGCAGTTCTTC. Amino acid sequence: CASGLYYNEQFF.

The chain recombines TRBV5-1 with TRBJ2-3; D is possibly TRBD2 (6 bases). The V gene's germline CDR1 is SGHRS and CDR2 YFSETQ. Trimming stripped 2 bases from V and 5 bases from J, with 18 bases between. The CDR3 contains 16 residues. DNA of the CDR3: TGCGCCAGCAGCTTCCCTCTGGCGGGGAGCGGAGATACGCAGTATTTT. It specifies CASSFPLAGSGDTQYF.

This clonotype has a count of ten or more. This chain uses TRBV10-3 with TRBJ2-7; 12 bases are a match to TRBD1. V gave up 8 bases and J gave up 5 bases; unmatched junction bases: 4. The CDR3 consists of 13 residues. Germline V gene data show CDR1 as ENHRY and CDR2 as SYGVKD. CDR3 in amino acids: CAIHGTGGDEQYF. As DNA, the CDR3 is TGTGCCATCCATGGGACAGGGGGCGACGAGCAGTACTTC.

The chain uses TRBV9 and TRBJ2-3; 9 bases fit TRBD1. CDR3 length equals 15 residues. Germline CDR1 is SGDLS and CDR2 is YYNGEE. With 6 bases clipped from V and 1 base from J, the junction kept 6 bases outside the gene matches. CDR3 loop: CASNMDRGGTDTQYF. The CDR3 DNA follows: TGTGCCAGCAACATGGACAGGGGAGGCACAGATACGCAGTATTTT.

This chain uses TRBV19 with TRBJ2-1; 8 bases map to TRBD2. Germline V gene lookup returns CDR1 LNHDA and CDR2 SQIVND (reference sequence). This CDR3 spans 15 amino acids. V trimming: 5 bases; J trimming: 5 bases; junction bases outside the gene matches: 8. The CDR3 reads CASSVPGLGNNEQFF. The CDR3 coding sequence is TGTGCCAGTAGTGTCCCGGGACTAGGGAACAATGAGCAGTTCTTC.

In this sample, this clonotype turned up a few times. This sequence joins TRBV4-1 and TRBJ2-1; 9 bases align to TRBD1. Germline assignment: CDR1 MGHRA and CDR2 YSYEKL. This CDR3 region has 15 residues. Trimming cost V 4 bases and J 8 bases; bases outside gene matches: 9. In nucleotides, the CDR3 is TGCGCCAGCAGCCCCGACAGGGGGAACACCGATGAGCAGTTCTTC. This translates into CASSPDRGNTDEQFF.

This clonotype has a handful of counts. The V call is TRBV27, the J call TRBJ2-7; D may be TRBD1 (5 bases). Germline values: CDR1 MNHEY, CDR2 SMNVEV (reference sequence). Trimming removed 6 bases from V and 3 bases from J, with 15 bases in between. CDR3 length equals 14 residues. The CDR3 here is CASRPETASYEQYF. The CDR3 nucleotides read TGTGCCAGCAGACCTGAGACAGCTAGCTACGAGCAGTACTTC.

V and J are TRBV4-1 and TRBJ2-1, with 9 positions matching TRBD2. Germline-derived CDR1 and CDR2 are MGHRA and YSYEKL. V lost 1 base and J lost 4; bases outside the gene matches: 5. The CDR3 has 16 residues. Here the CDR3 DNA reads TGCGCCAGCAGCCAAGCAAGGACTAGCGCATACAATGAGCAGTTCTTC. This translates into CASSQARTSAYNEQFF.

This clonotype was seen more than once but under ten times. The V gene is TRBV5-5, the J gene TRBJ2-3; TRBD1 agrees at 9 bases. This CDR3 is built from 14 residues. The V and J ends lost 7 bases and 5 bases, in that order; junction bases with no gene match: 8. CDR1 is SGHKS and CDR2 is YYEKEE in the germline V gene (reference sequence). The CDR3 is CASGRDRAEDTQYF. The CDR3 DNA follows: TGTGCCAGCGGACGGGACAGGGCTGAAGATACGCAGTATTTT.

This chain links TRBV6-1 with TRBJ2-1; D could derive from TRBD1 or TRBD2 (6 bases each). Trimming left V 7 bases short and J 5 bases short, with 21 bases between. The CDR3 sequence is 16 residues long. Germline V lookup: CDR1 MNHNS, CDR2 SASEGT. In DNA, the CDR3 is TGTGCCAGCAACAAGTCGCCAGGGGACTTGCACAATGAGCAGTTCTTC. It specifies CASNKSPGDLHNEQFF.

This clonotype was picked up a small number of times. The chain combines TRBV4-1 with TRBJ2-1; 12 bases map to TRBD2. Trimming at V came to 1 base and at J to 0 bases, leaving 4 bases not matched to a gene. The germline V gene encodes CDR1 MGHRA and CDR2 YSYEKL. The CDR3 extends over 18 amino acids. CDR3 protein: CASSQALAGGSSYNEQFF. The CDR3 nucleotides are TGCGCCAGCAGCCAAGCACTAGCGGGGGGTAGCTCCTACAATGAGCAGTTCTTC.

The CDR3 reads CASSFTIGLSRDRGPQPYNEQFF. The DNA of the CDR3 is TGTGCCAGCAGCTTCACCATTGGTTTGTCCCGGGACAGGGGCCCACAACCCTACAATGAGCAGTTCTTC. The rearrangement links TRBV7-3 to TRBJ2-1; 10 nucleotides agree with TRBD1. CDR3 length: 23 residues. J lost 2 bases, V lost 3 bases, and 25 bases had no gene match. Germline CDR1 is SGHTA and CDR2 is FQGTGA.

This clonotype was found a few times. The rearrangement joins TRBV4-2 to TRBJ1-4, with a weak D call TRBD1 (6 bases). Germline V gene sequence: CDR1 LGHNA, CDR2 YNFKEQ. The V end was cut by 4 bases, the J end by 8 bases, with 23 bases between. This CDR3 region has 17 residues. CDR3 coding DNA: TGTGCCAGCAGCCGCCGCCACGGGGAGGACAGAGGGGAAAAACTGTTTTTT. Its protein product is CASSRRHGEDRGEKLFF.

The chain combines TRBV28 with TRBJ2-1, with 8 bases aligning to TRBD1. The germline V gene encodes CDR1 MDHEN and CDR2 SYDVKM. The CDR3 has 15 residues. V gave up 6 bases and J gave up 5 bases; unmatched junction bases: 9. The CDR3: CASSSGQGGDNEQFF. DNA of the CDR3: TGTGCCAGCAGCTCAGGACAGGGTGGGGACAATGAGCAGTTCTTC.

The chain combines TRBV3-1 with TRBJ2-7, with 7 bases aligning to TRBD2. With V trimmed by 1 base and J by 3 bases, 9 bases remained unmatched. CDR1 is LGHDT and CDR2 is YNNKEL in the germline V gene (reference sequence). CDR3 size: 16 residues. CDR3 in DNA: TGTGCCAGCAGCCAAGCATTACGGGACTACATCTACGAGCAGTACTTC. Translation: CASSQALRDYIYEQYF.

The sample holds a few counts of this clonotype. At one boundary the junction diverges from the germline segment, which might be a read error. The chain links TRBV19 to TRBJ1-5, with D maybe TRBD1 (5 bases). CDR1 is LNHDA, CDR2 SQIVND, per germline (reference sequence). This CDR3 has 13 amino acids. CDR3 in DNA: TGTGCCAGTAGTATAAGTAGGGGCAGGGAGGCCGTTTTT. Protein product: CASSISRGREAVF.

In this sample, this clonotype turned up many times. This chain links TRBV11-2 with TRBJ2-7; D gene ambiguous. The V gene's germline CDR1 is SGHAT and CDR2 FQNNGV. The V end lost 5 bases, the J end lost 3 bases, and 5 bases lay between the germline ends. CDR3 size: 11 residues. The CDR3 protein is CASSVGYEQYV. CDR3 bases: TGTGCCAGCAGCGTCGGCTACGAGCAGTACGTC.

At least ten counts were recorded for this clonotype. The rearrangement joins TRBV7-8 to TRBJ2-1; 11 positions match TRBD2. V was clipped by 5 bases and J by 5 bases; unmatched bases: 5. The CDR3 has 15 residues. Germline V lookup: CDR1 SGHVS, CDR2 FQNEAQ. Here the CDR3 reads CASSIYSGGDNEQFF. CDR3 coding DNA: TGTGCCAGCAGCATCTATAGCGGGGGGGACAATGAGCAGTTCTTC.

This clonotype was observed a few times. V gene TRBV28 combines with J gene TRBJ2-5; the match to TRBD2 covers 10 bases. Germline CDR1 reads MDHEN; CDR2 reads SYDVKM. The CDR3 is made up of 13 amino acids. V dropped 8 bases and J dropped 4; count of bases not matched to a gene: 4. The CDR3 loop reads CASQLAGRETQYF. CDR3 nucleotides: TGTGCCAGCCAACTAGCGGGACGAGAGACCCAGTACTTC.

This clonotype was counted a few times. The chain joins TRBV24-1 to TRBJ2-1, with 11 nucleotides matching TRBD1. The CDR3 is 15 residues long. CDR1 KGHDR and CDR2 SFDVKD come from the germline V gene. Trimming cost V 3 bases and J 7 bases; bases outside gene matches: 4. As DNA, the CDR3 is TGTGCCACCAGTGATACCGGGACAGGGGGGAATGAGCAGTTCTTC. Its protein product is CATSDTGTGGNEQFF.

This chain joins TRBV28 and TRBJ2-1; D perhaps matches TRBD1 (6 bases). This CDR3 region has 14 residues. The V gene's germline CDR1 is MDHEN and CDR2 SYDVKM. V was clipped by 1 base and J by 6 bases, with 10 bases between them. The CDR3: CASSLSRGGNEQFF. In nucleotides, the CDR3 is TGTGCCAGCAGTTTATCCAGGGGTGGCAATGAGCAGTTCTTC.